Following are 8 T cell receptor beta chains from one sample sequenced in a study of blood T cell repertoires in COVID-19. TCRdb's table, derived via immunoSEQ multiplex PCR, lists solely in-frame clones and lacks some. This repertoire shows about 120,000 clones, over 80% found once; its top ten account for 25% to 35%. Sequenced sample: peripheral blood. The receptors were sampled from a woman between 70 and 85 years old with acute or convalescent COVID-19.

The rearrangement links TRBV10-2 to TRBJ2-5; 11 bases fit TRBD2. Germline assignment: CDR1 WSHSY and CDR2 SAAADI. Trimming removed 0 bases from V and 0 bases from J; junction bases left unmatched: 3. The CDR3 has 17 amino acids. CDR3 nucleotides: TGCGCCAGCAGTGAGTCGCCTAGCGGGGGGTACCAAGAGACCCAGTACTTC. This encodes CASSESPSGGYQETQYF.

This clone was recorded only once. This chain uses TRBV6-1 with TRBJ1-1; D call uncertain. Trimming shortened V by 3 bases and J by 4 bases, and 15 bases separated the two germline ends. Germline-derived CDR1 and CDR2 are MNHNS and SASEGT. This CDR3 is 15 amino acids long. The CDR3 is CASSDENQVFTEAFF. DNA for the CDR3: TGTGCCAGCAGTGATGAGAATCAGGTGTTCACTGAAGCTTTCTTT.

The rearrangement links TRBV2 to TRBJ1-1, with 7 bases identical to TRBD1. V lost 6 bases to trimming and J lost 4 bases; unmatched junction nucleotides: 8. From germline, CDR1 is SNHLY and CDR2 FYNNEI. The CDR3 has 14 residues. CDR3 DNA: TGTGCCAGCAGGGCGGGACAGCGAGGCACTGAAGCTTTCTTT. Amino acids: CASRAGQRGTEAFF.

The chain links TRBV9 to TRBJ2-1, with D unclear. Germline V CDR1 and CDR2: SGDLS, YYNGEE. The CDR3 loop spans 14 amino acids. V shed 4 bases and J shed 4 bases, with 12 bases lying between them. The CDR3: CASSTREDYNEQFF. CDR3 coding DNA: TGTGCCAGCAGCACCCGAGAAGATTACAATGAGCAGTTCTTC.

This chain connects TRBV5-4 to TRBJ2-7; 10 nucleotides line up with TRBD2. Trimming removed 6 bases from V and 2 bases from J; junction bases left unmatched: 14. Germline V CDR1 and CDR2: SGHNT, YYREEE (reference sequence). The CDR3 consists of 17 residues. This CDR3 is CASTKRQSGGVAYEQYF. The CDR3 DNA reads as TGTGCCAGCACCAAGAGGCAGAGCGGGGGGGTCGCCTACGAGCAGTACTTC.

This sequence joins TRBV29-1 and TRBJ2-5; 7 nucleotides line up with TRBD1. V gave up 4 bases and J gave up 5 bases; unmatched junction bases: 10. Germline lookup yields CDR1 SQVTM and CDR2 ANQGSEA. The CDR3 loop spans 14 amino acids. The CDR3 loop is CSVAGTAVGETQYF. Here the CDR3 DNA reads TGCAGCGTTGCAGGGACAGCGGTCGGCGAGACCCAGTACTTC.

V and J are TRBV19 and TRBJ1-1; D is perhaps TRBD1 (5 bases). The germline gives CDR1 LNHDA, CDR2 SQIVND (reference sequence). V was shortened by 5 bases and J by 1 base, with 14 bases between the two germline ends. This CDR3 region has 15 residues. The DNA of the CDR3 is TGTGCCAGTAGTTTATGGGCCGGGGGGAACACTGAAGCTTTCTTT. It translates to CASSLWAGGNTEAFF.

A remark on this clone: Within the sample, other DNA sequences also encode this same CDR3. CDR3 bases: TGTGCCAGCAGCTTAGGGGGAGGGTATGGCTACACCTTC. It specifies CASSLGGGYGYTF. The chain uses TRBV11-2 and TRBJ1-2, with D unresolved. This CDR3 is built from 13 residues. The V gene's germline CDR1 is SGHAT and CDR2 FQNNGV. Trimming took 1 base from V and 5 from J, leaving 8 bases between them.